This TCR beta chain stems from a study of resident and recirculating memory T cells in vitiligo. Findings and limits, study-wide: Different lesions suggested infiltration by different T cell clones.

The assay was immunoSEQ multiplex PCR, and TCRdb's table has in-frame clones only and misses some. This sample has 40,000 to 50,000 clones, with 92% found just once. No change in lesions over the prior 6 months defined stable disease. Stable patients also lacked confetti depigmentation, a sign of active vitiligo. Germline CDR1 reads MNHNS; CDR2 reads SASEGT. The CDR3 runs to 12 residues. The V gene end was trimmed by 10 bases and the J gene end by 5 bases; junction bases not matched to a gene: 4. This clone was counted once. What it recognizes is unknown. The source is a male donor with vitiligo. Source material: blood. J is TRBJ2-5 and V is TRBV6-1, with TRBD1 matching 10 bases. In nucleotides, the CDR3 is TGTGCCATGGGACAGGGGTGGGAGACCCAGTACTTC. This gives the protein CAMGQGWETQYF.